This TCR beta chain was documented in a study of blood T cell repertoires in COVID-19. Study context: COVID-19 samples, acute and convalescent, were from the United States, Italy and Spain. T cells, B-cell-depleted T cells, or PBMCs provided the cDNA or gDNA that served as material.

The CDR3 length is 15 residues. V was pared by 0 bases and J by 8 bases, with 9 bases of the junction left unmatched. CDR1 SGHNT and CDR2 YYREEE come from the germline V gene (reference sequence). Data came from immunoSEQ multiplex PCR; TCRdb stores just in-frame clones and leaves some out. The table includes some 100,000 clones, around nine tenths detected once. This TCR was sampled from an elderly woman with active COVID-19. This chain joins TRBV5-4 and TRBJ2-7; 9 positions match TRBD1. Sequenced: peripheral blood. CDR3 residues: CASSLEPTGGRQQYF. The DNA of the CDR3 is TGTGCCAGCAGCTTGGAACCGACAGGGGGTCGACAGCAGTACTTC.